The clone carrying this T cell receptor (beta chain) was seen many times. The data are from a study of T-cell reconstitution after alpha-beta-depleted transplantation in children. It was with unique molecular identifiers that the TCRbeta library was prepared. TCRdb re-called the PCR reads with MiXCR, one entry per CDR3 protein. The sample lists 230,000 or so distinct CDR3 sequences; approximately 12% were seen once. This CDR3 is 15 amino acids long. Germline lookup yields CDR1 SGDLS and CDR2 YYNGEE. V lost 3 bases and J 1 base, leaving 13 bases between the germline ends. The chain employs TRBV9 and TRBJ1-1, with a tentative D call TRBD1 (6 bases). The source material was PBMCs from the stem cell graft donor, sampled from the stem cell graft. The clonotype comes from a human donor who donated a stem cell graft to a child with acute lymphoblastic leukemia. The CDR3 reads CASSAGQPPNTEAFF. The DNA of the CDR3 is TGTGCCAGCAGCGCCGGACAGCCCCCGAACACTGAAGCTTTCTTT.